This TCR beta chain was sequenced during a study of long-term antiretroviral therapy in people with HIV. Study results and limitations: Missing from the dataset were any data on ART adherence, viral resistance or therapy changes.

In the case of this clone: Its antigen remains unidentified.

With survey level as its setting, the immunoSEQ assay was v3.0. The data were produced by immunoSEQ multiplex PCR, yet TCRdb's version contains in-frame clones alone and is incomplete. The top ten hold 9% to 15% of the sample, which has approximately 15,000 clones, around nine tenths seen once. The TCR sequence derives from a man aged 45-65 years with HIV. This sample comprised unsorted PBMCs, obtained 6.9 years after starting antiretroviral therapy.

CDR3 residues: CASSLRQGLKWNTGELFF. CDR3 sequence (DNA): TGTGCCAGCAGCCTCCGACAGGGACTAAAGTGGAACACCGGGGAGCTGTTTTTT. The chain combines TRBV14 with TRBJ2-2, with D possibly being TRBD1 or TRBD2 (7 bases each). Looked up from germline, CDR1 is SGHDN and CDR2 is FVKESK. There are 18 residues in the CDR3. Between the trimmed V and J ends, which lost 4 bases and 1 base, there was a span of 19 bases.